The TCR beta chain described here comes from a study of blood T cells in healthy people across ages. Trimming cost V 6 bases and J 6 bases, with 17 bases left between them. CDR1 and CDR2 (germline): SQVTM, ANQGSEA. The CDR3 loop spans 14 amino acids. It was with a sample-barcoded 5' primer and a J-beta primer mix that a second PCR of about 7 to 12 cycles was run. From the 5' RACE reads, TCRdb called clonotypes with MiXCR, one entry per CDR3 protein. The sample has roughly 1,700,000 distinct CDR3 sequences, 28% seen once. General study results and limits: Estimates of total diversity, which came from one million sequenced T cells, were considered to be underestimates. PBMCs went unsorted, and a conclusive naive versus antigen-experienced comparison was therefore prevented.

With regard to this clonotype: Its antigen is undetermined. A single base separates this from a much larger clone, so it may be a read error.

The sample providers were healthy Caucasian people from Russia, aged about 6 to 90. Drawn from each donor were approximately 9.2 milliliters of peripheral blood. The source of this sequence is a woman aged 25-40 years in good health. The specimen sequenced was blood. This chain connects TRBV29-1 to TRBJ1-4; D unclear. CDR3 region: CSVNSAGVYEKLFF. Written as DNA, the CDR3 is TGCAGCGTCAATTCAGCCGGGGTGTATGAAAAACTGTTTTTT.